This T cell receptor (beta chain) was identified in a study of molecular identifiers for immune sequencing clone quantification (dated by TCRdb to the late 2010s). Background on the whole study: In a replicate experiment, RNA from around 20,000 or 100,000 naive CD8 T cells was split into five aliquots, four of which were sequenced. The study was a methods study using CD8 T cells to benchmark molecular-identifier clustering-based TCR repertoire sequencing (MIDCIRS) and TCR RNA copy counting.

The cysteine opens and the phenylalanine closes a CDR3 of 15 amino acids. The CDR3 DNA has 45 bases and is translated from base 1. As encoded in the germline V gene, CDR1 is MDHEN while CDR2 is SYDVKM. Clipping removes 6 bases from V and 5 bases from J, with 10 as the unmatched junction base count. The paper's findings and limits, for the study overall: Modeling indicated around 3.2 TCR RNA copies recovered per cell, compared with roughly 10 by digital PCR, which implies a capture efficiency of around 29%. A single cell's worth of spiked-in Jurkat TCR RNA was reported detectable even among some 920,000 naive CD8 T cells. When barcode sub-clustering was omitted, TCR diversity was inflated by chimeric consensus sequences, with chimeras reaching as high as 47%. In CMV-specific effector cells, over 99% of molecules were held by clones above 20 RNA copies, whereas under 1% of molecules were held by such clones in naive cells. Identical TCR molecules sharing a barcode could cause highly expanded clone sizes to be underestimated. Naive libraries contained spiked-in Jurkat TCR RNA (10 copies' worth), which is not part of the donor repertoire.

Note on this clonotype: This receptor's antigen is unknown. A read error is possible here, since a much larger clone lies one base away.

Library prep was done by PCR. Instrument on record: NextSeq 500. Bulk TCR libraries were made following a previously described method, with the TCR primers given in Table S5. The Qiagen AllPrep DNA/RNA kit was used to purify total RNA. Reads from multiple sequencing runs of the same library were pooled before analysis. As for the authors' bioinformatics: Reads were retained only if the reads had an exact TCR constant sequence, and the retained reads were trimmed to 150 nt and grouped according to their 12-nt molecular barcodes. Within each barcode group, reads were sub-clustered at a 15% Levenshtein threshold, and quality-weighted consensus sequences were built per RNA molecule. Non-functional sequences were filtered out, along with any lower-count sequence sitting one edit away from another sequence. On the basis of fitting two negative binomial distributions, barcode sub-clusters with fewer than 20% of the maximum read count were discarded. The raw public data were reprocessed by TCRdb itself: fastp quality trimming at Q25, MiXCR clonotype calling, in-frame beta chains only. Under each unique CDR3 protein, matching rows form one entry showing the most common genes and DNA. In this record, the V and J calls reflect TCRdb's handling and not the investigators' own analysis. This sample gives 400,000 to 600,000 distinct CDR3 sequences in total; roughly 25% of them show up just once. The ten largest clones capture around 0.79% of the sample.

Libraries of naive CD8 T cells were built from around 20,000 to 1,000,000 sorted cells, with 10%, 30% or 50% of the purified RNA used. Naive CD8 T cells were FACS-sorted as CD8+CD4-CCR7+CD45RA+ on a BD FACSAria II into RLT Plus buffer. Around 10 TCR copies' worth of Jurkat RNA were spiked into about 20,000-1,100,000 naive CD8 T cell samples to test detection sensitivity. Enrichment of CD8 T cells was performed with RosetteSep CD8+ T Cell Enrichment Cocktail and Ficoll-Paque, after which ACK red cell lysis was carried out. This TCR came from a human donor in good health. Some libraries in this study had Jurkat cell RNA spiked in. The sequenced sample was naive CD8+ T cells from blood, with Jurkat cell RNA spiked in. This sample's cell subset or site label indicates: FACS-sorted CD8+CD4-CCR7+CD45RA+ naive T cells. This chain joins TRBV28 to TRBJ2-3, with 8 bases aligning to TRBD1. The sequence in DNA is TGTGCCAGCAGATCCGGACAGGGCGGGATAGATACGCAGTATTTT. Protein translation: CASRSGQGGIDTQYF.